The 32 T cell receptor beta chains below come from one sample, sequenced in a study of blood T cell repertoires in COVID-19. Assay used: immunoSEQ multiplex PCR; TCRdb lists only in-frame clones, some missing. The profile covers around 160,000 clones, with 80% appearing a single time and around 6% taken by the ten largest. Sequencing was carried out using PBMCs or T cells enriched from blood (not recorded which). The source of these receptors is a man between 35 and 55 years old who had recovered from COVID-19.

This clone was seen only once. The CDR3 sequence: CASQFLQGLEYGYTF. Written as DNA, the CDR3 is TGTGCCAGCCAGTTCCTTCAGGGGTTGGAGTATGGCTACACCTTC. This rearrangement joins TRBV2 to TRBJ1-2; the D gene is possibly TRBD1 (6 bases). The length of the CDR3 is 15 residues. V was cut by 8 bases and J by 5 bases, with 21 bases left in between. The germline CDR1 and CDR2 sequences are SNHLY and FYNNEI. Complete variable domain (other parts from reference TRBV2 and TRBJ1-2): EPEVTQTPSHQVTQMGQEVILRCVPISNHLYFYWYRQILGQKVEFLVSFYNNEISEKSEIFDDQFSVERPDGSNFTLKIRSTKLEDSAMYFCASQFLQGLEYGYTFGSGTRLTVV.

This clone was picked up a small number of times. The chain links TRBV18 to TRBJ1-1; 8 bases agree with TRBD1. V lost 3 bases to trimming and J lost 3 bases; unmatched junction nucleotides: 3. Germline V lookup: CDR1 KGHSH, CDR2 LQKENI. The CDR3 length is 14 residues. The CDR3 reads CASSPTGGDTEAFF. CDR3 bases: TGTGCCAGCTCACCTACAGGGGGGGACACTGAAGCTTTCTTT.

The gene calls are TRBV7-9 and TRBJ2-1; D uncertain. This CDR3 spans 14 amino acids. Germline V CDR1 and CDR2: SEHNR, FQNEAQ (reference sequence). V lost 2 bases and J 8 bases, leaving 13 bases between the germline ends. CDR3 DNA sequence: TGTGCCAGCAGCTTACCGGCGACTTTCCATGAGCAGTTCTTC. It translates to CASSLPATFHEQFF.

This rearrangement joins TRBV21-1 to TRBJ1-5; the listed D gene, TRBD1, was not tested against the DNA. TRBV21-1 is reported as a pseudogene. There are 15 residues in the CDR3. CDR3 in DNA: TGTGCCAGCAGCAAAGGGATAAGGGGTCCTCAGCCCCAGCATTTT. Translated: CASSKGIRGPQPQHF.

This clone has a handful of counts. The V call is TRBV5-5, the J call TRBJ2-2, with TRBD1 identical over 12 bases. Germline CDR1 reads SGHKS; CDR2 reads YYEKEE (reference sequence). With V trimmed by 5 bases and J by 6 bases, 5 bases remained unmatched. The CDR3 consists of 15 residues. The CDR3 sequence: CASSQGTGGSGELFF. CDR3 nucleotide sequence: TGTGCCAGCAGTCAGGGGACAGGGGGCTCCGGGGAGCTGTTTTTT.

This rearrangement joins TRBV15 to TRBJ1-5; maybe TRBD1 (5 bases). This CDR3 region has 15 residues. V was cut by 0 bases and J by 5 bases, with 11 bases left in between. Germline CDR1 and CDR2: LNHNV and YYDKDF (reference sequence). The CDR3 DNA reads TGTGCCACCAGCAGAGAGGGGCAGCCCCATCAGCCCCAGCATTTT. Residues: CATSREGQPHQPQHF.

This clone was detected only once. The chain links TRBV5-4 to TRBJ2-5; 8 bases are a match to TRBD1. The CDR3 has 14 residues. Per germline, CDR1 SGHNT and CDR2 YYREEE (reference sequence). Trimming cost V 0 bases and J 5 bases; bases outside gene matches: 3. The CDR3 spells CASSLARGRETQYF. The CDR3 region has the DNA TGTGCCAGCAGCTTGGCCAGGGGGCGGGAGACCCAGTACTTC.

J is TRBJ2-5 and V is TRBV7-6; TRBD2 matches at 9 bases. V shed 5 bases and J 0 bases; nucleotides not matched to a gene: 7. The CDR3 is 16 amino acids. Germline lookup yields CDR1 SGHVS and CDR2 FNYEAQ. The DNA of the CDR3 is TGTGCCAGCAGCACTCTAGCGGGGAATTACCAAGAGACCCAGTACTTC. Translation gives CASSTLAGNYQETQYF.

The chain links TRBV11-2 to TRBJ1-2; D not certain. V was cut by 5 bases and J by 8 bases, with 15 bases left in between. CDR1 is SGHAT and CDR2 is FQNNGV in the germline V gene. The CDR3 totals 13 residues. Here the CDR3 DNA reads TGTGCCAGCAGCCATTCCACGGGGAGCGGCTACACCTTC. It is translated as CASSHSTGSGYTF.

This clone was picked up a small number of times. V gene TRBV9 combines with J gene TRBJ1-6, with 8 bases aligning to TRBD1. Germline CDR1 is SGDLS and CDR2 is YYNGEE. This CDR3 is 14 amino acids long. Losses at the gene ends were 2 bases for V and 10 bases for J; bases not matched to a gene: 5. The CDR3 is CASSVDREQSPLHF. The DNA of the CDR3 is TGTGCCAGCAGCGTGGACAGGGAACAATCACCCCTCCACTTT.

CDR3 nucleotides: TGTGCCAGTAGTATTCCCCGGGCAGGGGAAGGAACCGGGGAGCTGTTTTTT. The encoded protein is CASSIPRAGEGTGELFF. The chain recombines TRBV19 with TRBJ2-2; D perhaps matches TRBD1 (6 bases). Germline CDR1 reads LNHDA; CDR2 reads SQIVND (reference sequence). Trimming left V 3 bases short and J 5 bases short, with 19 bases between. This CDR3 is built from 17 residues.

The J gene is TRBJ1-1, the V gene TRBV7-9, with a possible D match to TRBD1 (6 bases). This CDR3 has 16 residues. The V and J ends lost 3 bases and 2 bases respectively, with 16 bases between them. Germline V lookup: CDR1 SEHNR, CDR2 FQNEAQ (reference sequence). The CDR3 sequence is CASSFLQGGSNTEAFF. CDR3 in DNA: TGTGCCAGCAGCTTCTTACAGGGCGGGAGTAACACTGAAGCTTTCTTT.

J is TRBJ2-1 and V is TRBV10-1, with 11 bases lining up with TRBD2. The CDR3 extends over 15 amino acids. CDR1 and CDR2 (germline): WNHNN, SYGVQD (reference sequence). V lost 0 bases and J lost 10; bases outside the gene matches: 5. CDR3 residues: CASSESGTSGFEQFF. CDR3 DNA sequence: TGCGCCAGCAGTGAGTCCGGGACTAGCGGTTTCGAGCAGTTCTTC.

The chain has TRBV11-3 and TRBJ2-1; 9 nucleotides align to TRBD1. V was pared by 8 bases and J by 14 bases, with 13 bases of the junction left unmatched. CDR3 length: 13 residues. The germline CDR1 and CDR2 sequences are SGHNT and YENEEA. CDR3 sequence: CASAPQGARGKFF. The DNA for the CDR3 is TGTGCCAGCGCCCCACAGGGGGCACGTGGGAAGTTCTTC.

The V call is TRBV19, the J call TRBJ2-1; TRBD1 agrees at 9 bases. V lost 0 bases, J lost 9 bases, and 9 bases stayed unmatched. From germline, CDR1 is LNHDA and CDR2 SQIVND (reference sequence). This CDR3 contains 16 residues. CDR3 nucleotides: TGTGCCAGTAGTATAGATTGGGACAGGGAAATGCCTGAGCAGTTCTTC. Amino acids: CASSIDWDREMPEQFF.

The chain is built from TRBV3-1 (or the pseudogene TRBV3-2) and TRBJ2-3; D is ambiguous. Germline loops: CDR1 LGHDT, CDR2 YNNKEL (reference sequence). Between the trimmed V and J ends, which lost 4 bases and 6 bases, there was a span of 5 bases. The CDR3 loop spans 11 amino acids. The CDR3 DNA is TGTGCCAGCAGCCTCGCGGATACGCAGTATTTT. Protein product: CASSLADTQYF.

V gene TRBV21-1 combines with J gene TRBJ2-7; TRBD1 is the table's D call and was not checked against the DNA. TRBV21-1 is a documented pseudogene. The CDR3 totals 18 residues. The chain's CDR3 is CASSRDNPRVPSSYEQYV. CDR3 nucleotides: TGTGCCAGCAGCAGGGACAATCCCCGGGTTCCTAGCTCCTACGAGCAGTACGTC.

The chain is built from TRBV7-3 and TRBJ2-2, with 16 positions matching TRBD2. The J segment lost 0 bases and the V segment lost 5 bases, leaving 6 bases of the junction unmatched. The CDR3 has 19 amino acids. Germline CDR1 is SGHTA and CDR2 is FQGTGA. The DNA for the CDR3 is TGTGCCAGCAGCGGAGCCGGGACTAGCGGGGGGGCGAACACCGGGGAGCTGTTTTTT. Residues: CASSGAGTSGGANTGELFF.

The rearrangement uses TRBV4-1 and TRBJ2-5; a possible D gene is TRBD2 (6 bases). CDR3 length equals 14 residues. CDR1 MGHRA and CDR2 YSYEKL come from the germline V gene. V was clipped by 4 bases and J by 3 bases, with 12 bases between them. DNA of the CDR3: TGCGCCAGCAGCCTGTTGCCGGGGGAAGAGACCCAGTACTTC. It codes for CASSLLPGEETQYF.

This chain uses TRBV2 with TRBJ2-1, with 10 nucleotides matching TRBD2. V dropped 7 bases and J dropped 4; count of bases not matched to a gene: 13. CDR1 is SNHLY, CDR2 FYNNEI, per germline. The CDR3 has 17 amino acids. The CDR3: CASTDSRSGGRYNEQFF. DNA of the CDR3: TGTGCCAGCACCGATTCCCGTAGCGGGGGGCGATACAATGAGCAGTTCTTC.

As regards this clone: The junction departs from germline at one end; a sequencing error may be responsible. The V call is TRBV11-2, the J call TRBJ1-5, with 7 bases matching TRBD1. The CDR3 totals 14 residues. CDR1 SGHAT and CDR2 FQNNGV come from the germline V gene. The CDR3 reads CASSLDRVNQPQHF. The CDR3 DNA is TGTGCCAGCAGCCTAGACAGGGTCAATCAGCCCCAGCATTTT.

CDR3 nucleotide sequence: TGTGCCATCAGTGAGGGGTTAGGAAAAAGTGAGACTAGCGGATACTACAATGAGCAGTTCTTC. Protein product: CAISEGLGKSETSGYYNEQFF. This sequence joins TRBV10-3 and TRBJ2-1, with 9 nucleotides matching TRBD2. V gave up 2 bases and J gave up 3 bases; unmatched junction bases: 20. The CDR3 has 21 amino acids. CDR1 is ENHRY and CDR2 is SYGVKD in the germline V gene.

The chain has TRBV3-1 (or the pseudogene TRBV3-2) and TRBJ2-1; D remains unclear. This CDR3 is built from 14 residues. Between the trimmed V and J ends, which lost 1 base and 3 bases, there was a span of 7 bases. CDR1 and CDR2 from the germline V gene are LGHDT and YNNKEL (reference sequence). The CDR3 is CASSQGTGYNEQFF. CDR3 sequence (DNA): TGTGCCAGCAGCCAAGGCACGGGCTACAATGAGCAGTTCTTC.

The CDR3 nucleotides read TGCGCCAGCAGCTTGGATTCTCAGGGTGAATCACCCCTCCACTTT. This sequence encodes CASSLDSQGESPLHF. The chain is built from TRBV5-1 and TRBJ1-6, with D possibly being TRBD1 (5 bases). The CDR3 extends over 15 amino acids. The germline V and J ends were trimmed by 0 bases and 10 bases, with 14 bases remaining between them. Germline CDR1 reads SGHRS; CDR2 reads YFSETQ. Complete variable domain (other parts from reference TRBV5-1 and TRBJ1-6): KAGVTQTPRYLIKTRGQQVTLSCSPISGHRSVSWYQQTPGQGLQFLFEYFSETQRNKGNFPGRFSGRQFSNSRSEMNVSTLELGDSALYLCASSLDSQGESPLHFGNGTRLTVT.

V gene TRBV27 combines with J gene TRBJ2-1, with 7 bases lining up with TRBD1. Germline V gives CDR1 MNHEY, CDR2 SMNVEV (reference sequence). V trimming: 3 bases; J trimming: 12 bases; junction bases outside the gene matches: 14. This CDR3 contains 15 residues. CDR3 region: CASSLSGQTIVRQFF. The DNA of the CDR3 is TGTGCCAGCAGTTTGTCGGGACAGACCATTGTGAGGCAGTTCTTC.

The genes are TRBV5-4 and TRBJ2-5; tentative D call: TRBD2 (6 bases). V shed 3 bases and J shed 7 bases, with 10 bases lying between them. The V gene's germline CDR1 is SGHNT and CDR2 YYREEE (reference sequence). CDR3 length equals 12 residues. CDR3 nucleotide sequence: TGTGCCAGCAGCTCCCCCGGGGGGACCCAGTACTTC. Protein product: CASSSPGGTQYF.

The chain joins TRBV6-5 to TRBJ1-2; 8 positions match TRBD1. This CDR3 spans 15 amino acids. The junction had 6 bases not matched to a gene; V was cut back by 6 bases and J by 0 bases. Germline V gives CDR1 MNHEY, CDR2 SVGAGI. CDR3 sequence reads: CASRGQANANYGYTF. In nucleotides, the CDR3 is TGTGCCAGCAGGGGACAGGCAAACGCTAACTATGGCTACACCTTC.

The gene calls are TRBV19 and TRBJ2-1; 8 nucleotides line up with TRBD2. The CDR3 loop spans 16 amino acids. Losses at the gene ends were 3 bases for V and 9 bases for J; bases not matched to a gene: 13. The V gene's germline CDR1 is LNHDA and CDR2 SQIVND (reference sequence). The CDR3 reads CASSISPGGAYPEQFF. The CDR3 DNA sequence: TGTGCCAGTAGTATTTCCCCCGGGGGGGCCTACCCTGAGCAGTTCTTC.

DNA for the CDR3: TGCGCCAGCAGTCAATCTTATTCGGGACAAATGAGCTCCTACAATGAGCAGTTCTTC. This gives the protein CASSQSYSGQMSSYNEQFF. The chain combines TRBV23-1 with TRBJ2-1, with D maybe TRBD1 (6 bases). TRBV23-1 is reported as an ORF; its role is uncertain. CDR3 size: 19 residues. Deletions cut 0 bases from V and 0 bases from J, with 18 bases between.

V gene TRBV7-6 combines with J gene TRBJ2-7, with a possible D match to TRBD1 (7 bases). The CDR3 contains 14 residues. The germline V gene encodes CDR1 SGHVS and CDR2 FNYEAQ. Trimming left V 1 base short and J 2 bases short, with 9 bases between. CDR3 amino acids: CASSLGGTAYEQYF. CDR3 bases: TGTGCCAGCAGCTTAGGCGGGACAGCCTACGAGCAGTACTTC.

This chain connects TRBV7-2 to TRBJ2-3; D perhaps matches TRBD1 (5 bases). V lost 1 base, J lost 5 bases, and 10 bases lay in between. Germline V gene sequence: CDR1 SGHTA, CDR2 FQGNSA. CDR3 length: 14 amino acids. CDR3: CASSLDWGQDTQYF. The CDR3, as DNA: TGTGCCAGCAGCTTAGACTGGGGCCAAGATACGCAGTATTTT.

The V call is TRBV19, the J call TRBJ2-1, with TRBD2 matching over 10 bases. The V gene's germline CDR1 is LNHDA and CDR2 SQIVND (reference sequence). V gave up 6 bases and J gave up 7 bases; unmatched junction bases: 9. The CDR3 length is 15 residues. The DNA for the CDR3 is TGTGCCAGTAGCCAACTGAGCGGGGGGGCAAATGAGCAGTTCTTC. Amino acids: CASSQLSGGANEQFF. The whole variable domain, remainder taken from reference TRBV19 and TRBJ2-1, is DGGITQSPKYLFRKEGQNVTLSCEQNLNHDAMYWYRQDPGQGLRLIYYSQIVNDFQKGDIAEGYSVSREKKESFPLTVTSAQKNPTAFYLCASSQLSGGANEQFFGPGTRLTVL.